This TCR beta chain was captured in a study of tumor and adjacent non-tumor tissue in lung cancer. Study in general: Patients comprised about eleven adenocarcinoma, 2 squamous cell carcinoma and 1 small cell lung cancer. On average, productive TCRbeta reads reached about 4 million per sample.

Study findings and constraints: Tumor tissue had significantly higher TCR diversity than normal lung.

Three rounds of nested PCR, following a modified ARM-PCR protocol, produced the TCRbeta library. A single record per CDR3 protein comes from TCRdb applying MiXCR to the multiplex PCR reads. This sample has roughly 70,000 distinct CDR3 sequences, with 55% to 70% found just once. On this clonotype itself: The antigen is undetermined.

No cell sorting was done before RNA was extracted from the tissue. More than 3 cm separated this lung sample from the edge of the tumor. There are 15 residues in the CDR3. Germline V lookup: CDR1 MNHNS, CDR2 SASEGT. The V and J ends lost 4 bases and 8 bases, in that order; junction bases with no gene match: 5. The chain uses TRBV6-1 and TRBJ2-2, with TRBD1 identical over 12 bases. The sequenced material came from distant non-tumor lung tissue. The sequence was collected from a woman aged 45-65 years with non-small cell lung cancer. Written as DNA, the CDR3 is TGTGCCAGCAGTGCTGGGACAGGGGGCCATGGGGAGCTGTTTTTT. This codes for CASSAGTGGHGELFF.